This TCR beta chain was observed in a study of monozygotic twins with inflammatory bowel disease. Overall study results and limits: Healthy co-twins, by inverse Simpson, had higher TCRbeta diversity than their siblings with IBD.

CDR1 is DFQATT, CDR2 SNEGSKA, per germline (reference sequence). The CDR3 extends over 19 amino acids. From whole blood, total RNA was isolated without any sorting of T cells. TCRdb re-called the 5' RACE reads, yielding one record per CDR3 amino acid sequence without DNA. The specimen's table records more than 110,000 distinct CDR3 sequences. As to this clonotype: Its target is unknown.

This receptor was obtained from a human donor with ulcerative colitis or Crohn's disease, or a healthy co-twin of an affected twin (not recorded which). The gene calls are TRBV20-1 and TRBJ2-3; TCRdb outputs TRBD2, but without DNA this stays unchecked. Sequenced: blood. This chain's CDR3 is CSARLTGALSGLAVLAQYF.